What follows is one T cell receptor (beta chain) and its context. Its cognate antigen is unknown. The source of the sample is a study of cytomegalovirus exposure and HLA in healthy donors. General study points: TCR beta V- and J-gene trimming, according to a later analysis, was linked to a missense DCLRE1C variant. Some segments of the V type, notably TRBV6-2 and TRBV6-3, were excluded as indistinguishable.

V lost 8 bases, J lost 6 bases, and 17 bases lay in between. The length of the CDR3 is 13 residues. CDR1 and CDR2 from the germline V gene are SGHVS and FQNEAQ. PCR primers comprised 60 Vbeta and 13 Jbeta primers. TCRdb's copy holds only in-frame clones and misses some; the assay was immunoSEQ multiplex PCR. The table lists approximately 150,000 clones, approximately 82% of them singletons, with roughly 10% in the top ten. The TCR was taken from a man between 18 and 35 years old in good health and CMV-seropositive. The V and J genes are TRBV7-8 and TRBJ2-7; possible D gene TRBD2, 6 bases. The source material was PBMCs. DNA of the CDR3: TGTGCCAGCTGGACCCCGGGAGACGTCGAGCAGTACTTC. Translating gives CASWTPGDVEQYF.